Below, one TCR beta chain is given with its context. Its antigen is as yet unknown. An end of the junction does not agree with germline; a read error may underlie this. This CDR3 spans 18 amino acids. Germline V gene sequence: CDR1 SGHRS, CDR2 YFSETQ. The data were taken from a study of neurological immune-mediated disorders. Unsorted libraries were generated from 2 million PBMCs held at -80 degrees C. General observations from the study: Multiple sclerosis was found to have the least TCR clonal expansion, below healthy controls, and HTLV-1-associated myelopathy the most. Private repertoires in all groups were suggested by the absence of shared CDR3 amino acid sequences among expanded clones across subjects.

By 5'RACE with 10-nucleotide random UMIs, the cDNA was made. TCRdb re-derived calls from the 5' RACE reads in MiXCR, one entry per CDR3 protein. The sample includes some 95,000 distinct CDR3 sequences, around 3.3% of them seen just once. The chain has TRBV5-1 and TRBJ2-3; the match to TRBD2 covers 15 bases. The origin of this receptor is a woman between 18 and 29 years old with multiple sclerosis. The sample consisted of PBMCs. Written as DNA, the CDR3 is TGCGCCAGCAGCACTCGGACTAGCGGGGGGGCCCTGGCGGGTACGCGGTATTTT. The encoded protein is CASSTRTSGGALAGTRYF. Full variable domain (missing parts from reference TRBV5-1 and TRBJ2-3): KAGVTQTPRYLIKTRGQQVTLSCSPISGHRSVSWYQQTPGQGLQFLFEYFSETQRNKGNFPGRFSGRQFSNSRSEMNVSTLELGDSALYLCASSTRTSGGALAGTRYFGPGTRLTVL.